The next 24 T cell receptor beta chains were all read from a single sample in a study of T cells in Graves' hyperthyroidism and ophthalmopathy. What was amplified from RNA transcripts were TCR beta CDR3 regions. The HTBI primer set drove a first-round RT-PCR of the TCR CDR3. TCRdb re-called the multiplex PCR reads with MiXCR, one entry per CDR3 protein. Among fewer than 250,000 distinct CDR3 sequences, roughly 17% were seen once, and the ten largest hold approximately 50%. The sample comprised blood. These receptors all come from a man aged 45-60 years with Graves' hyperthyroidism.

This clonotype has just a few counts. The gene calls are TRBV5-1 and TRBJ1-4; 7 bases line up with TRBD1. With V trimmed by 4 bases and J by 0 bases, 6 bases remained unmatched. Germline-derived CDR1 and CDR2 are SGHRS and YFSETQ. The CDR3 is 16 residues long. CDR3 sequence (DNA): TGCGCCAGCAGCGGGGGACAGCCTGCAACTAATGAAAAACTGTTTTTT. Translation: CASSGGQPATNEKLFF.

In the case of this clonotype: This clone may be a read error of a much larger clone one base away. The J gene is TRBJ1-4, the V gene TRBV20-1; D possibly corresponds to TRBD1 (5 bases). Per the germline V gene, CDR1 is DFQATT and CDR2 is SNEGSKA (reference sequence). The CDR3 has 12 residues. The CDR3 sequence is CSARVGGEKLLF. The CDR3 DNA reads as TGCAGTGCTAGAGTTGGGGGTGAAAAACTGCTTTTT.

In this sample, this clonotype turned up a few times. In DNA, the CDR3 is TGCAGTGGGGCGACTAGCGGGATATACGAGCAGTACTTC. It encodes CSGATSGIYEQYF. This chain joins TRBV20-1 and TRBJ2-7; 11 bases agree with TRBD2. Germline-derived CDR1 and CDR2 are DFQATT and SNEGSKA (reference sequence). This CDR3 comprises 13 residues. The J segment lost 4 bases and the V segment lost 7 bases, leaving 6 bases of the junction unmatched.

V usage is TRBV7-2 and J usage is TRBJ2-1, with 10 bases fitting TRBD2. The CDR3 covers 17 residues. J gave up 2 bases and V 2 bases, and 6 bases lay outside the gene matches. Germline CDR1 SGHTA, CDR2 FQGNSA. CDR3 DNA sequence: TGTGCCAGCAGCTTAAGATTACTAGCGGGGACCTACAATGAGCAGTTCTTC. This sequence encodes CASSLRLLAGTYNEQFF.

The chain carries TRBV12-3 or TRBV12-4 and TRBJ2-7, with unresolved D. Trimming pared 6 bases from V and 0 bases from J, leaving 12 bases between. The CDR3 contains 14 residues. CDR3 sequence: CASRAARSSYEQYF. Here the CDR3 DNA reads TGTGCCAGCAGGGCGGCCCGGAGCTCCTACGAGCAGTACTTC.

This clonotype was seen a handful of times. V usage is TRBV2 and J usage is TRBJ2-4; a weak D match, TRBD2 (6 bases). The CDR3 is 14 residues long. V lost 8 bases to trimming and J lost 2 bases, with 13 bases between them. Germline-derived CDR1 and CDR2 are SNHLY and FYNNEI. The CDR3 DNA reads TGTGCCAGCGGGGTGCGGGAATCCAAAAACATTCAGTACTTC. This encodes CASGVRESKNIQYF.

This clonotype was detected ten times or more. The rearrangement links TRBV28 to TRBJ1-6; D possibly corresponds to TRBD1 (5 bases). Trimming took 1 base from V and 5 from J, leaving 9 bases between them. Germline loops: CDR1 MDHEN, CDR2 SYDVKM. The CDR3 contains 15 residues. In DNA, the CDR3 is TGTGCCAGCAGTTTATACAGCAGGGATAATTCACCCCTCCACTTT. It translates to CASSLYSRDNSPLHF.

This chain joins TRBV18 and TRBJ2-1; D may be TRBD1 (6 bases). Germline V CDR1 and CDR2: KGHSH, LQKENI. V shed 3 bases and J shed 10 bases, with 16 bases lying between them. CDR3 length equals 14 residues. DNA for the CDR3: TGTGCCAGCTCACCGAACAGGGACGGCGGGGAGCAGTTCTTC. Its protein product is CASSPNRDGGEQFF.

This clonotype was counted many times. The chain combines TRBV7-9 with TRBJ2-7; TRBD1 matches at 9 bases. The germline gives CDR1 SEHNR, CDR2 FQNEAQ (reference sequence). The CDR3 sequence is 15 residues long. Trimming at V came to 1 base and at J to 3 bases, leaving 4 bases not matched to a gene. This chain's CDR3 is CASSLVGTGIYEQYF. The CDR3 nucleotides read TGTGCCAGCAGCTTAGTTGGGACAGGGATCTACGAGCAGTACTTC. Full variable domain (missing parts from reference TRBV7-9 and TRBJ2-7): DTGVSQNPRHKITKRGQNVTFRCDPISEHNRLYWYRQTLGQGPEFLTYFQNEAQLEKSRLLSDRFSAERPKGSFSTLEIQRTEQGDSAMYLCASSLVGTGIYEQYFGPGTRLTVT.

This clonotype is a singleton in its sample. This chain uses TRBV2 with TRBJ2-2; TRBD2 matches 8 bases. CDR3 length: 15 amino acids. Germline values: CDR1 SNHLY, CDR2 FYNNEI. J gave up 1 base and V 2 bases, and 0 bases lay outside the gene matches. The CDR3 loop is CASSETSGNTGELFF. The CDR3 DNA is TGTGCCAGCAGTGAAACTAGCGGGAACACCGGGGAGCTGTTTTTT. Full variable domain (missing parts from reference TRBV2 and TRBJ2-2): EPEVTQTPSHQVTQMGQEVILRCVPISNHLYFYWYRQILGQKVEFLVSFYNNEISEKSEIFDDQFSVERPDGSNFTLKIRSTKLEDSAMYFCASSETSGNTGELFFGEGSRLTVL.

CDR3 sequence: CASSLEVWGDWNTEAFF. As DNA, the CDR3 is TGTGCCAGCAGCTTAGAGGTTTGGGGGGACTGGAACACTGAAGCTTTCTTT. This chain links TRBV11-1 with TRBJ1-1, with a possible D match to TRBD1 (5 bases). CDR1 is SGHAT and CDR2 is FQDESV in the germline V gene (reference sequence). Trimming shortened V by 1 base and J by 1 base, and 16 bases separated the two germline ends. The CDR3 sequence is 17 residues long.

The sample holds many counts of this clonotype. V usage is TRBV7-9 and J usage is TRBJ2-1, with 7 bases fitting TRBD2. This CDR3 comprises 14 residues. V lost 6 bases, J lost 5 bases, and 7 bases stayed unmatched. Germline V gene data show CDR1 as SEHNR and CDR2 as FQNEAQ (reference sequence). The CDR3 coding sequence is TGTGCCAGCAGATGGGACTACGAAGACAATGAGCAGTTCTTC. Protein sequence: CASRWDYEDNEQFF. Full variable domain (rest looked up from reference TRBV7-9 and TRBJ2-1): DTGVSQNPRHKITKRGQNVTFRCDPISEHNRLYWYRQTLGQGPEFLTYFQNEAQLEKSRLLSDRFSAERPKGSFSTLEIQRTEQGDSAMYLCASRWDYEDNEQFFGPGTRLTVL.

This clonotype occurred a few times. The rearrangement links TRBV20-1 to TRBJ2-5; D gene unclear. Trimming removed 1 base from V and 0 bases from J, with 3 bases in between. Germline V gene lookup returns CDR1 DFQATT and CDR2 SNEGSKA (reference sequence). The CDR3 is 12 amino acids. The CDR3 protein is CSARGDQETQYF. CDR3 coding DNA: TGCAGTGCTAGAGGGGACCAAGAGACCCAGTACTTC.

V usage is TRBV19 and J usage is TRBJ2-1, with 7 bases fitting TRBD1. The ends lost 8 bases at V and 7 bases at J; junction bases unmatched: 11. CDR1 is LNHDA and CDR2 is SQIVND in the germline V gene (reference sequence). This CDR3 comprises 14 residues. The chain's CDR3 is CASPVRGFGNEQFF. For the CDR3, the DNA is TGTGCCAGTCCGGTCAGGGGGTTTGGGAATGAGCAGTTCTTC.

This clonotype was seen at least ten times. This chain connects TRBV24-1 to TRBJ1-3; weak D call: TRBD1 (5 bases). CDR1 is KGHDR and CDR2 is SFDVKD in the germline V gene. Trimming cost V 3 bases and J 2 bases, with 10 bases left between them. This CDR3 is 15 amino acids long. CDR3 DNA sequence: TGTGCCACCAGTGATCCCAGGGTTCCTGGAAACACCATATATTTT. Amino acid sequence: CATSDPRVPGNTIYF.

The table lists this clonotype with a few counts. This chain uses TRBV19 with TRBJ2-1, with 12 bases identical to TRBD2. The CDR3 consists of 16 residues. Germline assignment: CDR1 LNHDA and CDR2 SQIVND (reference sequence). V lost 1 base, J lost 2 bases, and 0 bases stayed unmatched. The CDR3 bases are TGTGCCAGTAGTATAGGGACTAGCGGGGCCTACAATGAGCAGTTCTTC. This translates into CASSIGTSGAYNEQFF.

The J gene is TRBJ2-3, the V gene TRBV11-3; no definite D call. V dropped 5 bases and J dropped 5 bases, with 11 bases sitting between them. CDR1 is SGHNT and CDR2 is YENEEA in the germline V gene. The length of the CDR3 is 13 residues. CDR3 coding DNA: TGTGCCAGCAGCCTCCTTTCCCAAGATACGCAGTATTTT. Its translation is CASSLLSQDTQYF.

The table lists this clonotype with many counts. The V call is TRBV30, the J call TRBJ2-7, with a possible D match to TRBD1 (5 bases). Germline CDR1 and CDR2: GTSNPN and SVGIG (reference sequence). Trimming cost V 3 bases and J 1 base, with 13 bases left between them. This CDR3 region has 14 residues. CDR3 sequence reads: CAWRPSDTSYEQYF. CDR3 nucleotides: TGTGCCTGGAGGCCCTCGGACACGTCCTACGAGCAGTACTTC.

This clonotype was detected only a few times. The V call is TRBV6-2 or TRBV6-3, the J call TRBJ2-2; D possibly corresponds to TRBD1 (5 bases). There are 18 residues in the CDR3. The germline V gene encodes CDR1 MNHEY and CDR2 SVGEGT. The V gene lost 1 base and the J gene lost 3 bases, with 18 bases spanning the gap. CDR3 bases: TGTGCCAGCAGTTACTTAATAACTCAGACAGAATACACCGGGGAGCTGTTTTTT. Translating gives CASSYLITQTEYTGELFF.

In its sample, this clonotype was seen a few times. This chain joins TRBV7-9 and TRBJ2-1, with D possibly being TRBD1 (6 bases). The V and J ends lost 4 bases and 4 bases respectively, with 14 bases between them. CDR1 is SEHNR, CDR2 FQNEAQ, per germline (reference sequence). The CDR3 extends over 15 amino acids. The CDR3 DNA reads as TGTGCCAGCAGCTCCCCGGGCAGGGGATACAATGAGCAGTTCTTC. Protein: CASSSPGRGYNEQFF.

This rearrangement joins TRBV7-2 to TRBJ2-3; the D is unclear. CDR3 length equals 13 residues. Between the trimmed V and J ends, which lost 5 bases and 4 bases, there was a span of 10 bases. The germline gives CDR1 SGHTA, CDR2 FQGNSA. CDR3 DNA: TGTGCCAGCAGCGACTCAGTTCCAGATACGCAGTATTTT. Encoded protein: CASSDSVPDTQYF.

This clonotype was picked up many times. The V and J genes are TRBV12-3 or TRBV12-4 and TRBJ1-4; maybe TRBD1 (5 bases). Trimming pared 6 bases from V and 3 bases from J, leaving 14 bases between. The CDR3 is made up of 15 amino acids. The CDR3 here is CASSLNRYPNEKLFF. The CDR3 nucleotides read TGTGCCAGCAGCCTGAACAGGTACCCTAATGAAAAACTGTTTTTT.

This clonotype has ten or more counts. The CDR3 nucleotides read TGTGCCAGCAGTCACCGGCGCAGGAACACTGAAGCTTTCTTT. Its protein is CASSHRRRNTEAFF. This chain joins TRBV12-3 or TRBV12-4 and TRBJ1-1; D not certain. V was trimmed by 5 bases and J by 1 base, leaving 11 bases between them. The CDR3 length is 14 residues.

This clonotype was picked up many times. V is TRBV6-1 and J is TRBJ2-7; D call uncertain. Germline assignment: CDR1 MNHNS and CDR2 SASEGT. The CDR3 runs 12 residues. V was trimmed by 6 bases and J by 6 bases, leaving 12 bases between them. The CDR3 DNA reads TGTGCCAGCAGCGCTTGGGGTTCCGAGCAGTACTTC. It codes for CASSAWGSEQYF.